The clone carrying this T cell receptor (beta chain) was seen repeatedly, ten times or more. Study processing details: Estimation of nucleated cell counts was performed using reference gene primer amplification. Sequenced by immunoSEQ multiplex PCR; TCRdb stores in-frame clones only, minus some. The V and J calls and clone size come from that table; D and trimming were worked out from the DNA. The repertoire holds about 250,000 clones, 70% to 90% seen once, with over 7.5% in the top ten. The data are from a study of blood T cell repertoires in COVID-19. Study in general: PBMCs, B-cell-depleted T cells, or T cells provided the cDNA or gDNA that made up the material.

There are 14 residues in the CDR3. The V and J ends lost 6 bases and 5 bases respectively, with 16 bases between them. The V gene's germline CDR1 is MNHEY and CDR2 SVGEGT. Participant-given clinical history determined each cohort assignment. Sample: PBMCs or T cells enriched from blood (not recorded which). The genes are TRBV6-2 or TRBV6-3 and TRBJ2-5; maybe TRBD2 (5 bases). The TCR originated in a woman in her 50s with acute COVID-19. As DNA, the CDR3 is TGTGCCAGCAGCCCCCTGGAGGTACGGGAGACCCAGTACTTC. It encodes CASSPLEVRETQYF.